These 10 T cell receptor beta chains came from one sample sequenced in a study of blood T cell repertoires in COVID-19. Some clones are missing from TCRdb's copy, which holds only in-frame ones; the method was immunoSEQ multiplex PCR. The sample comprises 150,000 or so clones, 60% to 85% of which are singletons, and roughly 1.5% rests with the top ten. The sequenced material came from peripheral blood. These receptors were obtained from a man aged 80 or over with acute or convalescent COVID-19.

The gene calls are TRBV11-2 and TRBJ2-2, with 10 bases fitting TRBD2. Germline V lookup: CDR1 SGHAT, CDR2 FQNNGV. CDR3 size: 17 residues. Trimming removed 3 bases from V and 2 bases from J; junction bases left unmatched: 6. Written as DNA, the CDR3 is TGTGCCAGCAGCTTGGGGAGACTAGCGGGTAACACCGGGGAGCTGTTTTTT. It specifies CASSLGRLAGNTGELFF.

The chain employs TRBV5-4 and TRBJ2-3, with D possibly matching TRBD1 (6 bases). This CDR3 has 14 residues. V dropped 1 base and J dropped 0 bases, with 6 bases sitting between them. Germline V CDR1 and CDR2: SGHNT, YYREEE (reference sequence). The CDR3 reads CASSLQGSTDTQYF. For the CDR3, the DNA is TGTGCCAGCAGCTTGCAGGGGAGCACAGATACGCAGTATTTT.

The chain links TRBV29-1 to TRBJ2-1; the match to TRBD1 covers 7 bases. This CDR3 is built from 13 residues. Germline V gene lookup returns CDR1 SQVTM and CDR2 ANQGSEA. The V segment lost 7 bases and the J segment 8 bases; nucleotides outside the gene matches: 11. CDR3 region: CSGEFDRAHEQFF. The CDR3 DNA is TGCAGCGGAGAGTTCGACAGGGCGCATGAGCAGTTCTTC.

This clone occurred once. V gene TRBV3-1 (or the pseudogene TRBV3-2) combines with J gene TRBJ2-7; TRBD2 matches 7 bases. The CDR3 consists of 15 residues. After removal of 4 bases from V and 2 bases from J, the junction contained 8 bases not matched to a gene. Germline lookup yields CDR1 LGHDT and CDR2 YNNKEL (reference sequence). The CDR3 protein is CASSLEWGGAYEQYV. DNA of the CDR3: TGTGCCAGCAGCCTAGAGTGGGGGGGTGCCTACGAGCAGTACGTC.

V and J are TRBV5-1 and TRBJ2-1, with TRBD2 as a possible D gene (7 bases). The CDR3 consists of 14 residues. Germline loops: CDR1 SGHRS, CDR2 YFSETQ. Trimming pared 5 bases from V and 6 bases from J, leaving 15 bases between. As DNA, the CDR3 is TGCGCCAGCAGGGGGACAAGGGAGGGCAATGAGCAGTTCTTC. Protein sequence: CASRGTREGNEQFF.

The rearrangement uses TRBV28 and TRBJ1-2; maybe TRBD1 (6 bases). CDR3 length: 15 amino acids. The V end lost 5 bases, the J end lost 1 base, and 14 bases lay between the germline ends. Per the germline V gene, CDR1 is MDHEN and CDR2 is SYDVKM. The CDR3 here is CASSGPGGGNYGYTF. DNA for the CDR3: TGTGCCAGCAGTGGGCCGGGAGGGGGTAACTATGGCTACACCTTC.

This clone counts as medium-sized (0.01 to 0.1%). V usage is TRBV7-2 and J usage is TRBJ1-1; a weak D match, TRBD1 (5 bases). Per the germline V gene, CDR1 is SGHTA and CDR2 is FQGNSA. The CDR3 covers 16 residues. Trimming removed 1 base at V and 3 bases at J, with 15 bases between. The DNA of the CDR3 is TGTGCCAGCAGCTTAGGTGCTGGCAGGGTGCACACTGAAGCTTTCTTT. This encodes CASSLGAGRVHTEAFF.

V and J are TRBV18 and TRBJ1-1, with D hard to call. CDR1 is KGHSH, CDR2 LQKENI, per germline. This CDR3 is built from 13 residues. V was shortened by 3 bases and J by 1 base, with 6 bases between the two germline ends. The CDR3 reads CASSPHTNTEAFF. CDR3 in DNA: TGTGCCAGCTCACCTCACACGAACACTGAAGCTTTCTTT.

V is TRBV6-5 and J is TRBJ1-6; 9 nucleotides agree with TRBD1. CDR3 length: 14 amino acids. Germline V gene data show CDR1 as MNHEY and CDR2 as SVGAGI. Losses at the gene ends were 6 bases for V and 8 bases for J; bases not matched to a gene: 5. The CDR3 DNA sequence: TGTGCCAGCAGCTCCGGGACAGGGTATTCACCCCTCCACTTT. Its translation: CASSSGTGYSPLHF.

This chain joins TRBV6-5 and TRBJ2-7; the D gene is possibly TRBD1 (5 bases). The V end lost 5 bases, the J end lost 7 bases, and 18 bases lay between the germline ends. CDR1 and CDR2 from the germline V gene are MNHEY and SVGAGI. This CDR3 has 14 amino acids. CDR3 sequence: CASSMGPISGEQYV. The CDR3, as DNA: TGTGCCAGCAGTATGGGGCCAATCTCTGGGGAGCAGTACGTC.